The 24 T cell receptor beta chains reported below all come from one sample, sequenced in a study of CD8 T cells in ankylosing spondylitis (dated by TCRdb to about 2017). On the study overall, not on this receptor specifically: Blood from ankylosing spondylitis patients appeared to be characterized by a TCR beta motif made up of 8 or 9 highly homologous amino acid variants.

Libraries were prepared through 5' RACE. Sequencer: Illumina HiSeq 2500. TCRdb trimmed the raw reads at Q25, called clones with MiXCR and kept productive beta chains. Each CDR3 protein appears once, grouped with its most common genes and DNA. This sample is represented by about 540,000 distinct CDR3 sequences; approximately 11% of them were singletons. Together, the top ten hold approximately 7% of the sample. For these TCRs, the target antigens are not known. Sequencing was performed on blood, either unsorted or a sorted T cell fraction (not recorded which). The receptors were gathered from a male donor with ankylosing spondylitis.

The table lists this clonotype with a few counts. CDR3 nucleotide sequence: TGTGCCAGCAGCCTCTTTGGGGGGTCTAATTCACCCCTCCACTTT. Amino acids: CASSLFGGSNSPLHF. The V call is TRBV27, the J call TRBJ1-6; a possible D gene is TRBD1 (5 bases). Germline values: CDR1 MNHEY, CDR2 SMNVEV (reference sequence). Trimming took off 6 bases at V and 6 bases at J, with 15 bases between the two ends. The CDR3 spans 15 residues.

V is TRBV20-1 and J is TRBJ2-4; D remains unclear. V was shortened by 5 bases and J by 0 bases, with 8 bases between the two germline ends. Germline values: CDR1 DFQATT, CDR2 SNEGSKA (reference sequence). This CDR3 spans 13 amino acids. The CDR3 loop reads CSASRLAKNIQYF. The CDR3 DNA reads TGCAGTGCTTCAAGGCTAGCCAAAAACATTCAGTACTTC.

V usage is TRBV20-1 and J usage is TRBJ2-3, with TRBD2 matching 12 bases. Germline V lookup: CDR1 DFQATT, CDR2 SNEGSKA (reference sequence). With V trimmed by 4 bases and J by 2 bases, 10 bases remained unmatched. The CDR3 extends over 17 amino acids. The CDR3 sequence is CSATIGGLAGPTDTQYF. The CDR3 nucleotides are TGCAGTGCTACGATTGGAGGACTAGCGGGGCCCACAGATACGCAGTATTTT.

At least ten counts were recorded for this clonotype. The V and J genes are TRBV7-9 and TRBJ1-4, with D uncertain. Trimming removed 1 base at V and 17 bases at J, with 20 bases between. Germline values: CDR1 SEHNR, CDR2 FQNEAQ (reference sequence). There are 14 residues in the CDR3. Here the CDR3 reads CASSLEERRYIIFF. The CDR3 DNA follows: TGTGCCAGCAGCTTAGAGGAAAGGCGTTATATAATATTTTTT.

The chain joins TRBV9 to TRBJ1-1, with D perhaps TRBD1 (6 bases). CDR1 and CDR2 (germline): SGDLS, YYNGEE. This CDR3 spans 14 amino acids. With 2 bases removed from V and 8 bases from J, the gap between germline ends came to 16 bases. CDR3 sequence reads: CASSVRGGTSEAFF. The CDR3 region has the DNA TGTGCCAGCAGCGTCAGGGGAGGGACGTCGGAAGCTTTCTTT.

In this sample, this clonotype turned up many times. V and J are TRBV28 and TRBJ2-1, with no clear D. Trimming removed 3 bases from V and 6 bases from J, with 18 bases in between. The CDR3 covers 16 residues. Per the germline V gene, CDR1 is MDHEN and CDR2 is SYDVKM. In DNA, the CDR3 is TGTGCCAGCAGTTTTGTCAGCCTATACATCTTCAATGAGCAGTTCTTC. Translation: CASSFVSLYIFNEQFF.

The chain combines TRBV28 with TRBJ2-1, with D perhaps TRBD2 (6 bases). CDR1 is MDHEN and CDR2 is SYDVKM in the germline V gene. Trimming cost V 4 bases and J 4 bases, with 17 bases left between them. The CDR3 sequence is 16 residues long. The CDR3 DNA sequence: TGTGCCAGCAGTTCCCTCGGGGTGGGAGGATACAATGAGCAGTTCTTC. It is translated as CASSSLGVGGYNEQFF.

This clonotype was recorded a few times. This chain uses TRBV11-1 with TRBJ2-2, with 11 bases fitting TRBD1. Per germline, CDR1 SGHAT and CDR2 FQDESV (reference sequence). J gave up 4 bases and V 3 bases, and 13 bases lay outside the gene matches. The CDR3 is made up of 19 amino acids. In DNA form, the CDR3 reads TGTGCCAGCAGCTTTGAGACCGGGACAGGGGGGCTGAGCACCGGGGAGCTGTTTTTT. Amino acids: CASSFETGTGGLSTGELFF. Using reference TRBV11-1 and TRBJ2-2 for the parts outside the CDR3, the full variable domain is EAEVAQSPRYKITEKSQAVAFWCDPISGHATLYWYRQILGQGPELLVQFQDESVVDDSQLPKDRFSAERLKGVDSTLKIQPAELGDSAMYLCASSFETGTGGLSTGELFFGEGSRLTVL.

A few counts support this clonotype. The chain carries TRBV5-1 and TRBJ2-7; D gene uncertain. The V and J ends lost 1 base and 0 bases respectively, with 5 bases between them. This CDR3 region has 13 residues. The germline V gene has CDR1 SGHRS and CDR2 YFSETQ. The CDR3: CASSLTPSYEQYV. The DNA for the CDR3 is TGCGCCAGCAGCTTGACGCCCTCCTACGAGCAGTACGTC.

This clonotype was found a few times. The V and J genes are TRBV11-2 and TRBJ2-1; 10 bases are a match to TRBD2. V was pared by 6 bases and J by 5 bases, with 7 bases of the junction left unmatched. The CDR3 runs to 15 residues. The germline V gene has CDR1 SGHAT and CDR2 FQNNGV. The CDR3 DNA reads as TGTGCCAGCAGAAAAACTAGCGGGAAGAACAATGAGCAGTTCTTC. The encoded protein is CASRKTSGKNNEQFF.

This clonotype was seen a few times. This rearrangement joins TRBV2 to TRBJ1-1, with D possibly TRBD1 on 5 matching bases. The ends were cut back, 3 bases at V and 1 base at J, with 12 bases in the middle. The CDR3 sequence is 15 residues long. Germline CDR1 reads SNHLY; CDR2 reads FYNNEI. CDR3 region: CASSEPQGTNTEAFF. CDR3 DNA sequence: TGTGCCAGCAGTGAGCCGCAGGGAACGAACACTGAAGCTTTCTTT.

The CDR3 DNA reads as TGTGCCAGCAGCTTTCCATTGGCGGGAGAACGGAATGAGCAGTTCTTC. Its protein product is CASSFPLAGERNEQFF. This chain links TRBV11-3 with TRBJ2-1, with 7 bases identical to TRBD2. The CDR3 is 16 amino acids. Germline V gene sequence: CDR1 SGHNT, CDR2 YENEEA. V shed 3 bases, J shed 7 bases, and the junction held 12 bases outside the gene matches. Complete variable domain (other parts from reference TRBV11-3 and TRBJ2-1): EAGVVQSPRYKIIEKKQPVAFWCNPISGHNTLYWYLQNLGQGPELLIRYENEEAVDDSQLPKDRFSAERLKGVDSTLKIQPAELGDSAVYLCASSFPLAGERNEQFFGPGTRLTVL.

V gene TRBV10-3 combines with J gene TRBJ2-7; tentative D call: TRBD2 (7 bases). Per the germline V gene, CDR1 is ENHRY and CDR2 is SYGVKD. Trimming cost V 6 bases and J 4 bases, with 16 bases left between them. CDR3 size: 14 residues. CDR3 nucleotides: TGTGCCATCAGCGGGGGCCTAGCGGTTTACGAGCAGTACTTC. Translation: CAISGGLAVYEQYF.

This clonotype was seen at least ten times. The rearrangement uses TRBV7-9 and TRBJ2-5; 10 nucleotides line up with TRBD2. The CDR3 is made up of 14 amino acids. Germline CDR1 and CDR2: SEHNR and FQNEAQ (reference sequence). Losses at the gene ends were 5 bases for V and 4 bases for J; bases not matched to a gene: 4. CDR3 bases: TGTGCCAGCAGCGAATGGACTAGCGGAGAGACCCAGTACTTC. The encoded protein is CASSEWTSGETQYF.

This clonotype was seen more than once but under ten times. The chain carries TRBV20-1 and TRBJ2-1; perhaps TRBD2 as D (6 bases). CDR3 length: 13 amino acids. Trimming stripped 2 bases from V and 6 bases from J, with 11 bases between. Per germline, CDR1 DFQATT and CDR2 SNEGSKA (reference sequence). Here the CDR3 DNA reads TGCAGTGCTAGACCGGACTACCCCAATGAGCAGTTCTTC. Encoded protein: CSARPDYPNEQFF.

This clonotype was observed a handful of times. The genes are TRBV7-6 and TRBJ2-3; D gene uncertain. This CDR3 has 13 residues. In germline, CDR1 is SGHVS, CDR2 FNYEAQ. The V end was cut by 2 bases, the J end by 2 bases, with 5 bases between. The CDR3 sequence: CASSLTHTDTQYF. The CDR3, as DNA: TGTGCCAGCAGCTTAACCCACACAGATACGCAGTATTTT.

This clonotype was recorded many times. The rearrangement uses TRBV27 and TRBJ1-1, with 8 nucleotides matching TRBD1. V gave up 6 bases and J gave up 5 bases; unmatched junction bases: 5. CDR1 MNHEY and CDR2 SMNVEV come from the germline V gene (reference sequence). CDR3 size: 13 residues. CDR3 nucleotides: TGTGCCAGCAGCTGGGACAGGTTGACTGAAGCTTTCTTT. This encodes CASSWDRLTEAFF.

V gene TRBV7-2 combines with J gene TRBJ2-1, with D perhaps being TRBD1 or TRBD2 (5 bases each). The CDR3 is 14 residues long. Germline CDR1 and CDR2: SGHTA and FQGNSA. V lost 5 bases, J lost 7 bases, and 15 bases lay in between. The CDR3 region is CASSPLGGRNEQFF. The CDR3 DNA follows: TGTGCCAGCAGCCCCCTTGGGGGACGTAATGAGCAGTTCTTC.

This clonotype was seen at least ten times. V gene TRBV15 combines with J gene TRBJ2-3; D is unresolved. The CDR3 consists of 15 residues. The germline V and J ends were trimmed by 0 bases and 0 bases, with 7 bases remaining between them. Germline V CDR1 and CDR2: LNHNV, YYDKDF (reference sequence). The CDR3 spells CATSRDGRSTDTQYF. CDR3 sequence (DNA): TGTGCCACCAGCAGAGATGGCAGGAGCACAGATACGCAGTATTTT.

This rearrangement joins TRBV7-2 to TRBJ2-3; D gene ambiguous. The CDR3 has 14 residues. Germline V gene data show CDR1 as SGHTA and CDR2 as FQGNSA. V lost 6 bases, J lost 0 bases, and 10 bases lay in between. The CDR3, as DNA: TGTGCCAGCAGTGCAGAGTTTAGCACAGATACGCAGTATTTT. It encodes CASSAEFSTDTQYF.

This clonotype was counted many times. The genes are TRBV5-1 and TRBJ1-4; TRBD1 agrees at 11 bases. This CDR3 has 15 amino acids. The germline gives CDR1 SGHRS, CDR2 YFSETQ. V was clipped by 4 bases and J by 8 bases; unmatched bases: 7. The CDR3: CASSPGTGGLEKLFF. The CDR3 DNA is TGCGCCAGCAGCCCCGGGACAGGGGGTTTGGAAAAACTGTTTTTT.

The chain is built from TRBV5-1 and TRBJ1-2; D ambiguous. Germline CDR1 is SGHRS and CDR2 is YFSETQ. The CDR3 runs to 15 residues. V shed 4 bases and J shed 0 bases, with 13 bases lying between them. The chain's CDR3 is CASSQAPGSNYGYTF. The CDR3 DNA is TGCGCCAGCAGCCAGGCTCCGGGTTCTAACTATGGCTACACCTTC.

The J gene is TRBJ2-1, the V gene TRBV20-1; D perhaps matches TRBD1 (5 bases). CDR1 is DFQATT and CDR2 is SNEGSKA in the germline V gene (reference sequence). CDR3 size: 14 residues. Deletions cut 2 bases from V and 7 bases from J, with 15 bases between. The CDR3 DNA reads as TGCAGTGCTAGATCCCCCGGCAGGGTGAATGAGCAGTTCTTC. It encodes CSARSPGRVNEQFF.

This chain uses TRBV11-2 with TRBJ2-1, with TRBD1 matching 9 bases. There are 15 residues in the CDR3. With 3 bases clipped from V and 8 bases from J, the junction kept 8 bases outside the gene matches. CDR1 is SGHAT, CDR2 FQNNGV, per germline. CDR3 coding DNA: TGTGCCAGCAGCTTTGGGACAGGGTCTCGAGATGAGCAGTTCTTC. Protein: CASSFGTGSRDEQFF.